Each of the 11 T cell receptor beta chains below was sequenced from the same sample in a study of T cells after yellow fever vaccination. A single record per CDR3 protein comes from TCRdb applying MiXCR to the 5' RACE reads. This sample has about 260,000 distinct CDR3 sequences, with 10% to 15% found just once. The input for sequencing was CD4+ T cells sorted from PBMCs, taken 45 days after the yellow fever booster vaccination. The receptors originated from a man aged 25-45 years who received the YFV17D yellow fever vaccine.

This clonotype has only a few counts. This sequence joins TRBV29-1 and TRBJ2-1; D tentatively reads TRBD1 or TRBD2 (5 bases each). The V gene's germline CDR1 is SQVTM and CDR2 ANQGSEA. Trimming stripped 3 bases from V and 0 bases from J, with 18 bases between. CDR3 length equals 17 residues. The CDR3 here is CSVELARGTSSYNEQFF. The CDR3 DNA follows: TGCAGCGTTGAGCTGGCCAGAGGGACCAGCTCCTACAATGAGCAGTTCTTC.

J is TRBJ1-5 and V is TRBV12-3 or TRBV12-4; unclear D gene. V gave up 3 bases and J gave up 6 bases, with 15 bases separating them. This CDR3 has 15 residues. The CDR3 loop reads CASSFGQKMGQPQHF. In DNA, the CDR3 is TGTGCCAGCAGTTTCGGTCAGAAAATGGGTCAGCCCCAGCATTTT.

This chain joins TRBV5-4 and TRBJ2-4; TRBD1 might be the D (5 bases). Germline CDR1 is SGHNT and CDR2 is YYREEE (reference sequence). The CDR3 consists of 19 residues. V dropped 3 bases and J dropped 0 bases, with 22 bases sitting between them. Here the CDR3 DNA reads TGTGCCAGCAGCTGGGGATCGACAGAAAACCCTTTAGCCAAAAACATTCAGTACTTC. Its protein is CASSWGSTENPLAKNIQYF.

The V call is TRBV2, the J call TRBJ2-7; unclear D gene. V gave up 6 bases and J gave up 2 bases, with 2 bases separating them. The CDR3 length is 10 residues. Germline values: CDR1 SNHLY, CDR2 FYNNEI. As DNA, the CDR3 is TGTGCCAGCAGGCCCTACGAGCAGTACTTC. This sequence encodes CASRPYEQYF.

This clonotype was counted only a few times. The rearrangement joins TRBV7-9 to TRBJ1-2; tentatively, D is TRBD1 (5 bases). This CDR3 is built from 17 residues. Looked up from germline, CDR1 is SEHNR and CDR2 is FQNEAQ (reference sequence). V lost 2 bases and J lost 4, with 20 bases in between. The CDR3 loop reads CASSLRPGAGSSYGYTF. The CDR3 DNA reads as TGTGCCAGCAGCTTACGTCCCGGGGCGGGGAGCAGCTATGGCTACACCTTC. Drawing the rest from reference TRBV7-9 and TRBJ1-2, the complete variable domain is DTGVSQNPRHKITKRGQNVTFRCDPISEHNRLYWYRQTLGQGPEFLTYFQNEAQLEKSRLLSDRFSAERPKGSFSTLEIQRTEQGDSAMYLCASSLRPGAGSSYGYTFGSGTRLTVV.

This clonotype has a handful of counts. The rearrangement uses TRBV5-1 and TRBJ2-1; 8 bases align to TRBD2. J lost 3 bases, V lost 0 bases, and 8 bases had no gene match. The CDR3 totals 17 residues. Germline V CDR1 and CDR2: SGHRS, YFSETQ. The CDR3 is CASSLAPAGTSYNEQFF. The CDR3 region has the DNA TGCGCCAGCAGCTTGGCCCCCGCCGGGACTAGCTACAATGAGCAGTTCTTC.

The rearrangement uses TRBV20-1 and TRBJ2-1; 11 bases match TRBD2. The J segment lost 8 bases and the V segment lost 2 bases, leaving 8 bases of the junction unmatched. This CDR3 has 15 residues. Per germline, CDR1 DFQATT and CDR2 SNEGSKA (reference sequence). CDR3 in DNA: TGCAGTGCTAGATGGGCCTTAGCGGGAGGGGATGAGCAGTTCTTC. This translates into CSARWALAGGDEQFF.

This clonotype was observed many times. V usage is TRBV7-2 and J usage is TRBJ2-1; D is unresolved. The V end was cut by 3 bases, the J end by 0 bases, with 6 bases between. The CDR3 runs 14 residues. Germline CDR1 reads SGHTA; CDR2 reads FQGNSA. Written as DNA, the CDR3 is TGTGCCAGCAGCTTCCGGAGCTCCTACAATGAGCAGTTCTTC. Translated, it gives CASSFRSSYNEQFF.

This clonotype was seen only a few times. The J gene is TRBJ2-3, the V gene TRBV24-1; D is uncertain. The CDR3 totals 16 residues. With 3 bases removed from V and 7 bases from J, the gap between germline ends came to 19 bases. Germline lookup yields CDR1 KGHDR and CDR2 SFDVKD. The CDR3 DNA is TGTGCCACCAGTGATACGCGGTCGAATGGAGAGAATACGCAGTATTTT. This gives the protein CATSDTRSNGENTQYF.

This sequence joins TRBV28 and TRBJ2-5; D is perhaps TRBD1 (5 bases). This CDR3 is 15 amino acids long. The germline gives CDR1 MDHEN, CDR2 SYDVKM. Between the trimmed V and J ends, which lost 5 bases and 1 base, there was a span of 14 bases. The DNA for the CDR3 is TGTGCCAGCAGTCCTATCACAGGCACCCAAGAGACCCAGTACTTC. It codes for CASSPITGTQETQYF.

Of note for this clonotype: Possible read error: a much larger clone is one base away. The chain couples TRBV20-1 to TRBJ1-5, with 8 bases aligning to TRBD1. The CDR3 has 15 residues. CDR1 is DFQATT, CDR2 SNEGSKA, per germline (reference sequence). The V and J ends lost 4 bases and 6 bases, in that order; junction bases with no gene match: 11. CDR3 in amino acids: CSAMTGTGSVQPQHF. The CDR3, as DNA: TGCAGTGCTATGACCGGGACAGGTTCAGTTCAGCCCCAGCATTTT.